The 13 T cell receptor beta chains below all came from one sample that was sequenced in a study of blood T cell repertoires in COVID-19 (dated by TCRdb to 2018 to 2021). To prepare the library, the immunoSEQ multiplex PCR assay was applied. TCRdb's version of the immuneACCESS table is confined to in-frame rearrangements and falls short of the full clone set. An unresolved V gene accounts for under half of the shortfall where checked; the remainder is of unknown origin. The table for this sample lists a few hundred thousand clones; almost 90% of them were counted only once. About 11% of the sample comes from the top ten. The sample consisted of peripheral blood. The source is a woman aged 25-40 years with COVID-19, enrolled during active disease.

The V gene is TRBV30, the J gene TRBJ2-1; TRBD1 might be the D (7 bases). This CDR3 is 13 amino acids long. Germline V gene sequence: CDR1 GTSNPN, CDR2 SVGIG (reference sequence). V gave up 1 base and J gave up 9 bases, with 13 bases separating them. The CDR3: CAWSGGQGGEQFF. CDR3 in DNA: TGTGCCTGGAGTGGGGGGCAGGGGGGTGAGCAGTTCTTC.

V and J are TRBV5-1 and TRBJ2-7, with 10 bases identical to TRBD2. Germline loops: CDR1 SGHRS, CDR2 YFSETQ. CDR3 length: 16 amino acids. V trimming: 4 bases; J trimming: 0 bases; junction bases outside the gene matches: 7. The CDR3 loop is CASSKGTSASSYEQYF. CDR3 DNA sequence: TGCGCCAGCAGCAAAGGGACTAGCGCAAGCTCCTACGAGCAGTACTTC.

The chain employs TRBV30 and TRBJ1-4; D unclear. The V gene's germline CDR1 is GTSNPN and CDR2 SVGIG (reference sequence). Trimming took off 4 bases at V and 7 bases at J, with 16 bases between the two ends. The CDR3 spans 14 residues. CDR3 sequence reads: CAWNAIGVGEKLFF. The CDR3 coding sequence is TGTGCCTGGAATGCCATCGGAGTCGGTGAAAAACTGTTTTTT.

The chain recombines TRBV28 with TRBJ2-7; D may be TRBD2 (6 bases). The V end lost 3 bases, the J end lost 5 bases, and 14 bases lay between the germline ends. Germline CDR1 and CDR2: MDHEN and SYDVKM. This CDR3 contains 14 residues. This CDR3 reads CASSLGGNNNEQYF. CDR3 in DNA: TGTGCCAGCAGTTTGGGCGGGAATAACAACGAGCAGTACTTC.

The V and J genes are TRBV5-1 and TRBJ2-3; TRBD2 might be the D (6 bases). V was clipped by 4 bases and J by 2 bases, with 14 bases between them. CDR1 is SGHRS and CDR2 is YFSETQ in the germline V gene. The CDR3 extends over 15 amino acids. The CDR3 sequence: CASSGTGLPTDTQYF. Written as DNA, the CDR3 is TGCGCCAGCAGCGGGACGGGACTCCCCACAGATACGCAGTATTTT. The complete variable domain, with remaining parts taken from reference TRBV5-1 and TRBJ2-3, reads KAGVTQTPRYLIKTRGQQVTLSCSPISGHRSVSWYQQTPGQGLQFLFEYFSETQRNKGNFPGRFSGRQFSNSRSEMNVSTLELGDSALYLCASSGTGLPTDTQYFGPGTRLTVL.

The rearrangement uses TRBV28 and TRBJ1-4; 8 bases match TRBD1. Germline V gene lookup returns CDR1 MDHEN and CDR2 SYDVKM. V lost 5 bases and J lost 8; bases outside the gene matches: 10. The CDR3 runs 15 residues. In DNA, the CDR3 is TGTGCCAGCAGTGGACAGACAGGGGCCAGAGAAAAACTGTTTTTT. This sequence encodes CASSGQTGAREKLFF.

The chain carries TRBV3-1 (or the pseudogene TRBV3-2) and TRBJ1-1, with 8 positions matching TRBD1. The CDR3 contains 16 residues. The germline V gene has CDR1 LGHDT and CDR2 YNNKEL (reference sequence). V was clipped by 6 bases and J by 5 bases; unmatched bases: 14. CDR3 sequence (DNA): TGTGCCAGCAGGCTCAACTTCGGGACAGGAGAAACTGAAGCTTTCTTT. Encoded protein: CASRLNFGTGETEAFF.

The sample holds a few counts of this clone. This chain links TRBV6-4 with TRBJ1-5; the D gene is possibly TRBD1 (5 bases). Germline CDR1 and CDR2: MRHNA and SNTAGT. V gave up 4 bases and J gave up 4 bases, with 8 bases separating them. The CDR3 extends over 13 amino acids. The CDR3 sequence is CASSGGENQPQHF. The CDR3 region has the DNA TGTGCCAGCAGTGGGGGGGAGAATCAGCCCCAGCATTTT.

The chain combines TRBV19 with TRBJ1-5; TRBD1 matches at 7 bases. This CDR3 is built from 15 residues. Germline V gene sequence: CDR1 LNHDA, CDR2 SQIVND (reference sequence). Losses at the gene ends were 6 bases for V and 6 bases for J; bases not matched to a gene: 11. The CDR3 nucleotides read TGTGCCAGTAGAAGGGGAAGGGGGCTTCTTCAGCCCCAGCATTTT. Its protein is CASRRGRGLLQPQHF.

The rearrangement joins TRBV4-2 to TRBJ2-5; possible D gene TRBD1, 5 bases. The V and J ends lost 0 bases and 3 bases respectively, with 8 bases between them. Germline CDR1 reads LGHNA; CDR2 reads YNFKEQ. The CDR3 consists of 14 residues. The CDR3 nucleotides are TGTGCCAGCAGCCAAGATCTAGGGGAAGAGACCCAGTACTTC. As protein: CASSQDLGEETQYF.

The chain employs TRBV27 and TRBJ2-7, with 10 bases fitting TRBD2. Trimming removed 4 bases from V and 6 bases from J; junction bases left unmatched: 12. The germline gives CDR1 MNHEY, CDR2 SMNVEV (reference sequence). The CDR3 has 16 amino acids. The CDR3 loop reads CASSSTRAGGPGEQYF. DNA for the CDR3: TGTGCCAGCAGTTCAACCCGAGCGGGAGGGCCGGGCGAGCAGTACTTC.

This clone came up once. The chain employs TRBV7-3 and TRBJ2-7; D is unresolved. Trimming cost V 0 bases and J 4 bases, with 7 bases left between them. The CDR3 loop spans 13 amino acids. Per germline, CDR1 SGHTA and CDR2 FQGTGA. CDR3 coding DNA: TGTGCCAGCAGCTTAACAAGACAATACGAGCAGTACTTC. This encodes CASSLTRQYEQYF.

This chain connects TRBV7-9 to TRBJ2-3; 11 positions match TRBD1. The V gene end was trimmed by 5 bases and the J gene end by 5 bases; junction bases not matched to a gene: 9. This CDR3 region has 16 residues. Germline assignment: CDR1 SEHNR and CDR2 FQNEAQ (reference sequence). CDR3 DNA: TGTGCCAGCAGCCAGTCTGCGGGACAGGGGGGAGATACGCAGTATTTT. Protein sequence: CASSQSAGQGGDTQYF.